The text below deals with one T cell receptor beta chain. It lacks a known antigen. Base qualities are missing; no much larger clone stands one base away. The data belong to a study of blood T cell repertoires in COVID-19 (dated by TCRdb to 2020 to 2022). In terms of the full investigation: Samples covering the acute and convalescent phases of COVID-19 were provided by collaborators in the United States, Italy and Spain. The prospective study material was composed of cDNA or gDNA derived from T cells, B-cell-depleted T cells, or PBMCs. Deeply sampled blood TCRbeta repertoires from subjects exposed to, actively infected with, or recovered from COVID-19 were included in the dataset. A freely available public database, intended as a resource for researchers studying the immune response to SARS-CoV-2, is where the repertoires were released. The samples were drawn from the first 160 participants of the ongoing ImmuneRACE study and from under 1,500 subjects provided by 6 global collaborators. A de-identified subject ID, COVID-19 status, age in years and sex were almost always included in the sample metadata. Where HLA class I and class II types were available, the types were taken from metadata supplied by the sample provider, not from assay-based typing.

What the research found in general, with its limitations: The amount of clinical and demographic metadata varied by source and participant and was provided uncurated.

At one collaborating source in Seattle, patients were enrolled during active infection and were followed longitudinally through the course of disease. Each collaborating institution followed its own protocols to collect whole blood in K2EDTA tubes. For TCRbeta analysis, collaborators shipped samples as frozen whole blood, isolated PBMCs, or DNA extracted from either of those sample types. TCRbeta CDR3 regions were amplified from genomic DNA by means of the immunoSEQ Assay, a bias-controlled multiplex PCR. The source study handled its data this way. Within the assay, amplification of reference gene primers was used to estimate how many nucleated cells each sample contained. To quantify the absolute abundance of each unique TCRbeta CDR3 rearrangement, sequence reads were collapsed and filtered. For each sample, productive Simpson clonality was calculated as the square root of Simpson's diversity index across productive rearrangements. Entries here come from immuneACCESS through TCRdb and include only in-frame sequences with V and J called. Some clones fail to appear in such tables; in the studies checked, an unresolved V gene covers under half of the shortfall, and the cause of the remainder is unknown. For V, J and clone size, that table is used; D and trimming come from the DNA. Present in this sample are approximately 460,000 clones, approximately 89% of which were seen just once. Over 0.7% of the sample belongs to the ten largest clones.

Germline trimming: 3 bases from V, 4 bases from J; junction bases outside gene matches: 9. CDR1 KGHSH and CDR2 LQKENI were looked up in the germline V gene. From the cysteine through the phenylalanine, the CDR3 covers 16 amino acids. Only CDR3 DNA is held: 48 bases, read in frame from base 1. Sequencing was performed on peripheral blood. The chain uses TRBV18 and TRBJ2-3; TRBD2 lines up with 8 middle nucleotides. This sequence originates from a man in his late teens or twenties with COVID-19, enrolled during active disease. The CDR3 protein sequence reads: CASSPSQAGAADTQYF. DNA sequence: TGTGCCAGCTCACCTTCCCAAGCGGGGGCCGCAGATACGCAGTATTTT.